The present T cell receptor beta chain was sequenced within a study of tumor-infiltrating lymphocytes in primary liver carcinoma. Overall study context: The five patients, who were men and women, ranged in age from 30 to 69 years. Samples gave roughly 3.5 to 7.5 million productive TCRbeta reads, similar across tissue types.

Study-wide results and limits: Compared with blood, tumor repertoires held significantly more in their top 250 clones.

They got blood RNA out of unsorted whole blood and also pulled out germline DNA. Four milliliters of peripheral blood were gathered ahead of the operation. As concerns this clonotype: Its antigen is as yet unknown.

This CDR3 is built from 14 residues. Deletions cut 4 bases from V and 5 bases from J, with 13 bases between. The germline V gene has CDR1 LGHNA and CDR2 YNFKEQ. From about 490 ng of total RNA, TCR beta-specific cDNA was reverse-transcribed using a constant-region primer. Three-round nested multiplex PCR performed with slightly modified ARM-PCR produced the TCR beta libraries. Forward primers for TRBV1-TRBV30 and a C-beta reverse primer served the first two PCR rounds, at around 9 cycles each. TCRdb recomputed calls from the multiplex PCR reads with MiXCR, one row per CDR3 protein. The repertoire holds just over 300,000 distinct CDR3 sequences, with around three fifths as singletons.

The TCR sequence derives from a woman aged 30 to 39 with primary liver carcinoma and hepatitis B virus infection. The sequencing input was peripheral blood. This chain connects TRBV4-2 to TRBJ2-3; D is perhaps TRBD1 (6 bases). CDR3 nucleotides: TGTGCCAGCAGCCCCACACCAGGGGTAGATACGCAGTATTTT. Translated, it gives CASSPTPGVDTQYF.